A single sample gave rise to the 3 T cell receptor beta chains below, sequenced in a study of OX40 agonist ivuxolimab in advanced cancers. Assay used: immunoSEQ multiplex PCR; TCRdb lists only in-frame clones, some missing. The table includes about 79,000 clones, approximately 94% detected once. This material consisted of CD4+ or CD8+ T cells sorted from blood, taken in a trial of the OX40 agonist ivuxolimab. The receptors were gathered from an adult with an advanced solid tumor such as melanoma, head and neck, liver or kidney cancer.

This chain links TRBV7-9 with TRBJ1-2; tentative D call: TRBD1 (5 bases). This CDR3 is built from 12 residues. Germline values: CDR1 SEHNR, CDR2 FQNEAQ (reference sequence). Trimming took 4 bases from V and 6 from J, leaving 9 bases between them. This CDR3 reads CASSSTRDGYTF. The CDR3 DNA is TGTGCCAGCAGCTCCACCAGGGATGGCTACACCTTC.

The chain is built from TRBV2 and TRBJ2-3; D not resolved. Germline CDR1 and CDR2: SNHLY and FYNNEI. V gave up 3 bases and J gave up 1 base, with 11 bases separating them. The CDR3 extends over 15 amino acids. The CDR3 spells CASSESQWGTDTQYF. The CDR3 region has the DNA TGTGCCAGCAGTGAGTCTCAATGGGGCACAGATACGCAGTATTTT.

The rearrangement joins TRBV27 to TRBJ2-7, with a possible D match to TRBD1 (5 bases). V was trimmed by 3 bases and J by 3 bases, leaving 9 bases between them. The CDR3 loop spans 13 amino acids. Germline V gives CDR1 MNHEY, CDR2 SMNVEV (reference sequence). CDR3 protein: CASSFGRDYEQYF. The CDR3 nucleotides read TGTGCCAGCAGTTTCGGCAGGGACTACGAGCAGTACTTC.